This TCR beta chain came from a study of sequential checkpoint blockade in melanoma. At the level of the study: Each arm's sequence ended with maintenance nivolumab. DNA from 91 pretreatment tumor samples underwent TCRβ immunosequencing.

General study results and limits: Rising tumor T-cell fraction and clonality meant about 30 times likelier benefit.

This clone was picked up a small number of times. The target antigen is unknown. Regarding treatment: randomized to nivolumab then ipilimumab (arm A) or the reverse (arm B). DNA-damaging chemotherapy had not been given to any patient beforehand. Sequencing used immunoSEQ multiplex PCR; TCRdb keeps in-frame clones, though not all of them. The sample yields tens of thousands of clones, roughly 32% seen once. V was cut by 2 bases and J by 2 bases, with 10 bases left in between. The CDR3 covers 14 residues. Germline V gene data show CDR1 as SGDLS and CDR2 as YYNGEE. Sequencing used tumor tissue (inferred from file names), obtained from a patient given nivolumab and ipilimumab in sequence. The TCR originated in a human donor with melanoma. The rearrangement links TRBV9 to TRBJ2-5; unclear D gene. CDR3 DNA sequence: TGTGCCAGCAGCGTCGGTCGCAGTCAAGAGACCCAGTACTTC. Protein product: CASSVGRSQETQYF.